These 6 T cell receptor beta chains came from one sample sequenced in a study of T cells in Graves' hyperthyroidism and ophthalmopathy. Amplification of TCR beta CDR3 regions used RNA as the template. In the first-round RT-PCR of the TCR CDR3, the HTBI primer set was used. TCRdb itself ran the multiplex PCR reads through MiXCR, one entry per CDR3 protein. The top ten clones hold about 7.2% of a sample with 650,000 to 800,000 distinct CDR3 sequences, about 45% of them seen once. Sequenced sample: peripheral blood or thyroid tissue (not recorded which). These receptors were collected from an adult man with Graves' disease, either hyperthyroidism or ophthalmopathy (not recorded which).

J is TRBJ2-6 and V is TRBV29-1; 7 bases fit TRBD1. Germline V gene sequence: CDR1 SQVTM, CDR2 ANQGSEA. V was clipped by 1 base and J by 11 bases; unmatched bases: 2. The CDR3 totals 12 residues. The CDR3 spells CSVEGQGDVLTF. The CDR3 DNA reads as TGCAGCGTTGAAGGACAGGGCGACGTCCTGACTTTC.

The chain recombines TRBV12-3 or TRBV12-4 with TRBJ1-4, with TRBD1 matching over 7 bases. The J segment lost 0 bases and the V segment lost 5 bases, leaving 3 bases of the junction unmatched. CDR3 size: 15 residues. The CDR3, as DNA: TGTGCCAGCAGTGAAGGGACAGCAACTAATGAAAAACTGTTTTTT. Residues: CASSEGTATNEKLFF.

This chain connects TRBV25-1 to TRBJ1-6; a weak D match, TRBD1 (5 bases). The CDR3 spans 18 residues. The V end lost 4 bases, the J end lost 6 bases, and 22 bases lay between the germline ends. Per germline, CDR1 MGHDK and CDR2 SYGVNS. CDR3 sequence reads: CASSARAGGPGFNSPLHF. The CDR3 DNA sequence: TGTGCCAGCAGTGCTAGAGCGGGGGGACCGGGATTTAATTCACCCCTCCACTTT.

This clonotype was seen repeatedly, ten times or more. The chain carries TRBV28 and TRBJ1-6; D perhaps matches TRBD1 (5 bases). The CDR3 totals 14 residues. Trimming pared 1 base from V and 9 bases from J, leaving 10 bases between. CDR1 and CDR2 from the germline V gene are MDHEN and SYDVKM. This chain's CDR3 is CASSLSGYASPLHF. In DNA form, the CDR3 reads TGTGCCAGCAGTTTATCAGGGTACGCTTCACCCCTCCACTTT.

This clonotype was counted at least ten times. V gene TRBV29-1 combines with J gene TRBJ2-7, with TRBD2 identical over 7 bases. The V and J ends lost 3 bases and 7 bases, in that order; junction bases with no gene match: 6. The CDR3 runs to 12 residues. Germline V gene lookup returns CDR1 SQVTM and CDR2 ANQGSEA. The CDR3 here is CSVDRAGGEQYF. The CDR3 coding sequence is TGCAGCGTTGACAGGGCCGGGGGGGAGCAGTACTTC.

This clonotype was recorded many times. The CDR3: CSARDERGLNSPLHF. Here the CDR3 DNA reads TGCAGTGCTAGAGATGAGAGGGGGCTCAATTCACCCCTCCACTTT. V is TRBV20-1 and J is TRBJ1-6, with TRBD1 identical over 7 bases. V lost 0 bases and J lost 7; bases outside the gene matches: 6. This CDR3 has 15 residues. CDR1 is DFQATT, CDR2 SNEGSKA, per germline (reference sequence).